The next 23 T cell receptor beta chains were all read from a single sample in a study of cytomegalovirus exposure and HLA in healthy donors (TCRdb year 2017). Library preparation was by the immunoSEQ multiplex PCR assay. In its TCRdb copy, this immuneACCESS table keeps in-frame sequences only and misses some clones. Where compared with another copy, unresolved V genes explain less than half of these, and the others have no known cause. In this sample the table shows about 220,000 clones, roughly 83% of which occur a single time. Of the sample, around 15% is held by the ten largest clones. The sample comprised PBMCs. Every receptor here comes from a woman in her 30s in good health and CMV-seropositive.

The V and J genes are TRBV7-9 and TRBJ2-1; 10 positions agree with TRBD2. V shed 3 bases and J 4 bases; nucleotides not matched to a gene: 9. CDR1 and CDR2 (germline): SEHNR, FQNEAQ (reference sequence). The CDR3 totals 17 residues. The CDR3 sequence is CASSLSSSGSLYNEQFF. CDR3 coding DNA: TGTGCCAGCAGCTTGTCGTCTAGCGGGAGCCTTTACAATGAGCAGTTCTTC.

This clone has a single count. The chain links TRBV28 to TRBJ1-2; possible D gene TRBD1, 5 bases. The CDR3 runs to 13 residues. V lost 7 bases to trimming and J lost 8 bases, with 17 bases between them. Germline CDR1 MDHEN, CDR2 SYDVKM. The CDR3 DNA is TGTGCCAGCACCTACAGGCCCGAAGTGGGCTACACCTTC. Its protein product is CASTYRPEVGYTF.

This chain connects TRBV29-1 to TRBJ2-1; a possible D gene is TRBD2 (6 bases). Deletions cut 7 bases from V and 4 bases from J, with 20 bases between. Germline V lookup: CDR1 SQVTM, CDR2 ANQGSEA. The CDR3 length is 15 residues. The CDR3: CSARASREVYNEQFF. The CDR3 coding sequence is TGCAGCGCCCGGGCGTCCAGGGAGGTTTACAATGAGCAGTTCTTC.

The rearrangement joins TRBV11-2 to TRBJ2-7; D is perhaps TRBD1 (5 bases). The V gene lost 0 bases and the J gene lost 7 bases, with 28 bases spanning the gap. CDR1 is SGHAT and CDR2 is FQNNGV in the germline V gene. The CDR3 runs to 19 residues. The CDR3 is CASSLDSPPVSKQVGEQYF. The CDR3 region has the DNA TGTGCCAGCAGCTTAGATTCCCCCCCGGTCAGCAAACAGGTAGGGGAGCAGTACTTC.

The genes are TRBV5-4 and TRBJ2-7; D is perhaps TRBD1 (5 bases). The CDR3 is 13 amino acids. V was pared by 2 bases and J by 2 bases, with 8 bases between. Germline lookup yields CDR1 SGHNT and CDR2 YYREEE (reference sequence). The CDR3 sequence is CASSLRGTYEQYF. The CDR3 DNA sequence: TGTGCCAGCAGCTTAAGGGGTACCTACGAGCAGTACTTC. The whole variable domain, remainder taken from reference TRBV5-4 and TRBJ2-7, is ETGVTQSPTHLIKTRGQQVTLRCSSQSGHNTVSWYQQALGQGPQFIFQYYREEENGRGNFPPRFSGLQFPNYSSELNVNALELDDSALYLCASSLRGTYEQYFGPGTRLTVT.

The CDR3 loop reads CATSRAAGEEKLFF. DNA of the CDR3: TGTGCCACCAGCAGAGCGGCAGGGGAAGAAAAACTGTTTTTT. The V gene is TRBV15, the J gene TRBJ1-4; maybe TRBD1 (6 bases). This CDR3 has 14 amino acids. Trimming removed 1 base at V and 8 bases at J, with 11 bases between. The V gene's germline CDR1 is LNHNV and CDR2 YYDKDF (reference sequence).

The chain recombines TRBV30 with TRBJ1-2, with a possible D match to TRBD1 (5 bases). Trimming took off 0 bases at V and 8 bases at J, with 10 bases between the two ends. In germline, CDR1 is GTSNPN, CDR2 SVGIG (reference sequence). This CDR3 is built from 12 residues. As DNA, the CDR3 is TGTGCCTGGAGTGTCATGACAGCGGGCTACACCTTC. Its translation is CAWSVMTAGYTF.

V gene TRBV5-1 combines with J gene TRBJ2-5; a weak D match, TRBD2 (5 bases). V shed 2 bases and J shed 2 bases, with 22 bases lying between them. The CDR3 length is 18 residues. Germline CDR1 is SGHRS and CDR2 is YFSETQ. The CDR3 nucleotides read TGCGCCAGCAGCTTTGCGTCTGCGGGCCCTCTTAAACAAGAGACCCAGTACTTC. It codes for CASSFASAGPLKQETQYF. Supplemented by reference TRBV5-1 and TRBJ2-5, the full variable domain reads KAGVTQTPRYLIKTRGQQVTLSCSPISGHRSVSWYQQTPGQGLQFLFEYFSETQRNKGNFPGRFSGRQFSNSRSEMNVSTLELGDSALYLCASSFASAGPLKQETQYFGPGTRLLVL.

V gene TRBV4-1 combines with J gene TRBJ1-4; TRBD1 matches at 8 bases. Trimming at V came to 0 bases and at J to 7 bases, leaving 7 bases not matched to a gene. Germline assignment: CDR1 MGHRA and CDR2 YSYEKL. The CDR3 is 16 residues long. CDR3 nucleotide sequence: TGCGCCAGCAGCCAAGATCCAGGACAGGGTGGTGAAAAACTGTTTTTT. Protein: CASSQDPGQGGEKLFF.

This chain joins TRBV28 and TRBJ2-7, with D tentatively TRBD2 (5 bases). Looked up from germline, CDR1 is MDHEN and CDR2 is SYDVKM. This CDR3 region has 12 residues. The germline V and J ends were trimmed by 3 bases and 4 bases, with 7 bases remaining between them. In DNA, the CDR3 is TGTGCCAGCAGTTTTCGGGGTTACGAGCAGTACTTC. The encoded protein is CASSFRGYEQYF.

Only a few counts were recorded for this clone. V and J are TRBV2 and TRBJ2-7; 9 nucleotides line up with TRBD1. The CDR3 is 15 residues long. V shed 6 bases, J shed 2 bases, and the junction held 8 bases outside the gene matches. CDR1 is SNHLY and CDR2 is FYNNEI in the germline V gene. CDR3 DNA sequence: TGTGCCAGCAGACAAGGACAGGGGCCGACCTACGAGCAGTACTTC. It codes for CASRQGQGPTYEQYF.

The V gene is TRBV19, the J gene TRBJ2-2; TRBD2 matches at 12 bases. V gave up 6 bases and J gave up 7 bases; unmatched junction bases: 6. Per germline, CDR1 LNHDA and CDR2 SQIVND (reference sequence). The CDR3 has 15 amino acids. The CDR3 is CASSPSGRAGGELFF. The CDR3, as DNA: TGTGCCAGTAGCCCTAGCGGGAGGGCCGGCGGGGAGCTGTTTTTT.

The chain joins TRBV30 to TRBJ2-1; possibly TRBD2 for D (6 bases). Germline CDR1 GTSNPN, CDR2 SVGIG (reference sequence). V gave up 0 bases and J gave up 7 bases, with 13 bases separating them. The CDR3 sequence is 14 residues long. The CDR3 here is CAWSVGVGGNEQFF. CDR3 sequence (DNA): TGTGCCTGGAGTGTAGGGGTGGGGGGAAATGAGCAGTTCTTC.

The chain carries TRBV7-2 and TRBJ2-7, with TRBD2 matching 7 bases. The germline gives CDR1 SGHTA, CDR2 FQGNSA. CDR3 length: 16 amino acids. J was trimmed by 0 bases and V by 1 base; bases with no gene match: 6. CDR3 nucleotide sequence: TGTGCCAGCAGCTTAGATCGGGTAGCGGGCTCCTACGAGCAGTACTTC. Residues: CASSLDRVAGSYEQYF.

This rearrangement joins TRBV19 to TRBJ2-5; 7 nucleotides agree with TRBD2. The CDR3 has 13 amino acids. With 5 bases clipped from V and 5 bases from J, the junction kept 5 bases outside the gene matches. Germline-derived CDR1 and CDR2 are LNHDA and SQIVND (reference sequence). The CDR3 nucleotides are TGTGCCAGTAGTTCCCTCGGGGGGGAGACCCAGTACTTC. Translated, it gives CASSSLGGETQYF.

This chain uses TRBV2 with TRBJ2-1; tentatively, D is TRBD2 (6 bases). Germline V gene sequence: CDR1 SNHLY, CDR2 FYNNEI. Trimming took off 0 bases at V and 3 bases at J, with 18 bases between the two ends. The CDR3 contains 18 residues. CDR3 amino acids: CASSEAQPLGGIYNEQFF. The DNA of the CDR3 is TGTGCCAGCAGTGAAGCCCAACCACTAGGAGGGATCTACAATGAGCAGTTCTTC.

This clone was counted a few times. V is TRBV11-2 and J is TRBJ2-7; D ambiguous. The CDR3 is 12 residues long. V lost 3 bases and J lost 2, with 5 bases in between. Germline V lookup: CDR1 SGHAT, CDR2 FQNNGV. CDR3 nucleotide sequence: TGTGCCAGCAGCTTCGCCCCCTACGAGCAGTACTTC. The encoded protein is CASSFAPYEQYF.

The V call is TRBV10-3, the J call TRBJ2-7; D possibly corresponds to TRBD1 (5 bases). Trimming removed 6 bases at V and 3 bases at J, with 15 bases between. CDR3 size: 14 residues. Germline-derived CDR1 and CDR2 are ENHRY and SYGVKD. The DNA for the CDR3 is TGTGCCATCAGCCTAGGCAGGGTCTTCTACGAGCAGTACTTC. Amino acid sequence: CAISLGRVFYEQYF.

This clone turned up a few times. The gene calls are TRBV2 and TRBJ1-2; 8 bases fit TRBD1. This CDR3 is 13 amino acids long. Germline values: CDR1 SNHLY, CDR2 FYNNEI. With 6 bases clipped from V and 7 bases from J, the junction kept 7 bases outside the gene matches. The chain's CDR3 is CASRGQAGGGYTF. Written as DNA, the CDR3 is TGTGCCAGCAGGGGACAGGCCGGGGGTGGCTACACCTTC.

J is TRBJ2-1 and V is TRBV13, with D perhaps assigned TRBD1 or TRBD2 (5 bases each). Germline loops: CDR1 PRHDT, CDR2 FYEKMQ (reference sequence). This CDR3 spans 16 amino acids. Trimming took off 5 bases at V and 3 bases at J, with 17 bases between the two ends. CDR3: CASSIKLVRGYNEQFF. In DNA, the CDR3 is TGTGCCAGCAGCATTAAACTAGTTAGGGGCTACAATGAGCAGTTCTTC.

The CDR3 nucleotides read TGTGCCAGCAGCGTAGCTAAAGGACAGGGTGACTATGGCTACACCTTC. It yields the protein CASSVAKGQGDYGYTF. The chain is built from TRBV9 and TRBJ1-2, with 8 bases matching TRBD1. This CDR3 comprises 16 residues. Losses at the gene ends were 0 bases for V and 3 bases for J; bases not matched to a gene: 7. The germline V gene encodes CDR1 SGDLS and CDR2 YYNGEE.

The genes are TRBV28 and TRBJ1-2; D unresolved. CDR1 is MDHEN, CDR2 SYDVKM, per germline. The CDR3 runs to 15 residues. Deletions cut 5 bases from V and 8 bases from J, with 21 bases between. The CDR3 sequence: CASSLNGLIVSGYTF. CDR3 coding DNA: TGTGCCAGCAGTCTAAACGGGCTTATCGTGAGCGGCTACACCTTC.

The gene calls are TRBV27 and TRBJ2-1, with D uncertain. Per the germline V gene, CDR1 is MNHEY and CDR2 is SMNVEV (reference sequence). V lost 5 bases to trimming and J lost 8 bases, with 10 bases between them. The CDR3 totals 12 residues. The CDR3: CASSPRLHEQFF. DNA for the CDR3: TGTGCCAGCAGTCCCCGACTGCATGAGCAGTTCTTC.